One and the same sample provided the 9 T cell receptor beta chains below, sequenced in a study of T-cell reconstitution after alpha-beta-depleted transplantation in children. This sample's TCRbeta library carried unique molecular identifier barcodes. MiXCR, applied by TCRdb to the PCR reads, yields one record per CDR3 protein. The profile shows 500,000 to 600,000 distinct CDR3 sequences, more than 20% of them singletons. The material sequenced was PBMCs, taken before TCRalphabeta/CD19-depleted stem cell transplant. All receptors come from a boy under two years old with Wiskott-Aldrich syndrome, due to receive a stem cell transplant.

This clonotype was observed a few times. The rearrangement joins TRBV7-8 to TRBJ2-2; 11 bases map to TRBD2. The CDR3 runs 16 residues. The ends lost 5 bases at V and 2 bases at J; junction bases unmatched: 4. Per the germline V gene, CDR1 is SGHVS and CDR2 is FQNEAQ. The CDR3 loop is CASSVTSGRNTGELFF. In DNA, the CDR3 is TGTGCCAGCAGCGTTACTAGCGGGAGAAACACCGGGGAGCTGTTTTTT. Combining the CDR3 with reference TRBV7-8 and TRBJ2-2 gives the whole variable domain GAGVSQSPRYKVAKRGQDVALRCDPISGHVSLFWYQQALGQGPEFLTYFQNEAQLDKSGLPSDRFFAERPEGSVSTLKIQRTQQEDSAVYLCASSVTSGRNTGELFFGEGSRLTVL.

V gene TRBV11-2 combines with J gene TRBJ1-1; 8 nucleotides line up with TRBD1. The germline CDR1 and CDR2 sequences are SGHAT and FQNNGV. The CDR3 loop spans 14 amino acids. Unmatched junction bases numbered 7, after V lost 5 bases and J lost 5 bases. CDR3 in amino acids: CASSPNRGRTEAFF. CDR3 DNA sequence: TGTGCCAGCAGCCCTAACAGGGGGAGGACTGAAGCTTTCTTT.

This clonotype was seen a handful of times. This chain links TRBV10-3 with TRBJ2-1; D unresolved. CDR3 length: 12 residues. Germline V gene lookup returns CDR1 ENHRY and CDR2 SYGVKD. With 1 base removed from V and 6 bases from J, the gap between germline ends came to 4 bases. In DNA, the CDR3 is TGTGCCATCAGTGAGTTCCCCAATGAGCAGTTCTTC. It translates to CAISEFPNEQFF.

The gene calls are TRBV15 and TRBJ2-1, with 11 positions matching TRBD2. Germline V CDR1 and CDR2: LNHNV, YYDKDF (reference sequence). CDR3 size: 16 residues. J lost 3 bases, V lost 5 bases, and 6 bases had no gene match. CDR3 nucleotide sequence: TGTGCCACCAGCCTCCGTCTAGCGGGAGGCTACAATGAGCAGTTCTTC. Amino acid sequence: CATSLRLAGGYNEQFF.

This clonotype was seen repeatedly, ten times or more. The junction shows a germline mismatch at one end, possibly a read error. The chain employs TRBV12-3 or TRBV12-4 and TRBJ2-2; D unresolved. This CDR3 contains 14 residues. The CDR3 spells CASSLGGDTGELFF. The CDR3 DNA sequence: TGTGCCAGCAGCTTAGGTGGGGACACCGGGGAGCTGTTTTTT.

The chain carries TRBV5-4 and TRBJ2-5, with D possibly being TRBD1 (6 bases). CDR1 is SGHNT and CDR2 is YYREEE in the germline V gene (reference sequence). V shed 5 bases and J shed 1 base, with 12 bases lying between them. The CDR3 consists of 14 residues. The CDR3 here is CASSSDRTQETQYF. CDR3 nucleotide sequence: TGTGCCAGCAGTTCTGACAGGACCCAAGAGACCCAGTACTTC.

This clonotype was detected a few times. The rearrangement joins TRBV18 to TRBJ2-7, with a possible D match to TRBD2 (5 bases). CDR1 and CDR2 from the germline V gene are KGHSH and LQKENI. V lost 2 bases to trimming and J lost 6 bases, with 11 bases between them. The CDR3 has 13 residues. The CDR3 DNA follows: TGTGCCAGCTCACCATGGAGGTCGATCGAGCAGTACTTC. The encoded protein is CASSPWRSIEQYF.

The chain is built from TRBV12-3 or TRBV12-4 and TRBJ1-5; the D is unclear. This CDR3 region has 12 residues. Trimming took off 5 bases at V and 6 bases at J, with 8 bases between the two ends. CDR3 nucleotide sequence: TGTGCCAGCAGTCGGGCCGGTCAGCCCCAGCATTTT. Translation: CASSRAGQPQHF.

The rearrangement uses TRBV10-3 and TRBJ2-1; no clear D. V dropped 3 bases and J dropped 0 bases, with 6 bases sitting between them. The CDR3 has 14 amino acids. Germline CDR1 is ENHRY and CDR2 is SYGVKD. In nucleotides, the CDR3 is TGTGCCATCAGTGAAGTCTTCTCCTACAATGAGCAGTTCTTC. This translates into CAISEVFSYNEQFF.